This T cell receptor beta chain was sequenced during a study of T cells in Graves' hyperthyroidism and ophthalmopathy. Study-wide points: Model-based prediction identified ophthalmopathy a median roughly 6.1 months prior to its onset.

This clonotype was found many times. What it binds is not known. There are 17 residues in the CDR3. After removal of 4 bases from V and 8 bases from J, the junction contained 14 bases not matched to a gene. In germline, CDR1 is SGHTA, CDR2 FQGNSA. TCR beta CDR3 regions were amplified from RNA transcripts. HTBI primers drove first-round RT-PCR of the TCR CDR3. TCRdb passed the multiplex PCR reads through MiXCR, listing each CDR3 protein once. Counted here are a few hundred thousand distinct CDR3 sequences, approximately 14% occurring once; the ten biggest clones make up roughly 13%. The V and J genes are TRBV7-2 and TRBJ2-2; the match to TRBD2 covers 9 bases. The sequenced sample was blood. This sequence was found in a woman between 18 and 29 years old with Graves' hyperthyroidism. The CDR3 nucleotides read TGTGCCAGCAGCTCCCGGGGGGGCGCCGCGGGAGGGGGGGAGCTGTTTTTT. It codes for CASSSRGGAAGGGELFF.